A single sample gave rise to the 2 T cell receptor beta chains below, sequenced in a study of regulatory T cells in long-lasting Graves disease. Time point of the sample: newly diagnosed GD, antithyroid drugs for less than 3 months. From RNA extracted from PBMCs, the TCR library was made. The authors built TCR beta libraries using iRepertoire HTBI primers and Arm-PCR of CDR3 regions. Via MiXCR, TCRdb re-called the multiplex PCR reads, giving one row per CDR3 protein. The sample lists about 470,000 distinct CDR3 sequences, around 15% occurring once. These records were also assigned to another study, of T cells in Graves' hyperthyroidism and ophthalmopathy.

The sequencing here drew on peripheral blood mononuclear cells (PBMCs), taken at new diagnosis, from a patient treated with antithyroid drugs. Every receptor here comes from a middle-aged man with Graves disease.

In its sample, this clonotype was seen many times. The V gene is TRBV20-1, the J gene TRBJ2-1; 8 bases align to TRBD2. The CDR3 runs to 16 residues. With V trimmed by 1 base and J by 3 bases, 8 bases remained unmatched. The germline V gene has CDR1 DFQATT and CDR2 SNEGSKA (reference sequence). Here the CDR3 DNA reads TGCAGTGCTAGAGTGTCCAGCGGGAGTAACTACAATGAGCAGTTCTTC. Encoded protein: CSARVSSGSNYNEQFF.

This clonotype showed up many times. The chain has TRBV28 and TRBJ1-1; TRBD1 agrees at 10 bases. There are 12 residues in the CDR3. Germline V gene lookup returns CDR1 MDHEN and CDR2 SYDVKM. Germline trimming cut 8 bases from V and 7 bases from J; bases unmatched to any gene: 4. The CDR3 here is CASDRGQGEAFF. The CDR3 nucleotides read TGTGCCAGCGACAGGGGGCAGGGTGAAGCTTTCTTT.